These 20 T cell receptor beta chains originate from one sample sequenced in a study of blood T cells in healthy people across ages. Alongside a J-beta primer mix, a sample-barcoded 5' primer served in a second PCR lasting about 7 to 12 cycles. TCRdb itself ran the 5' RACE reads through MiXCR, one entry per CDR3 protein. The sample holds around 1,900,000 distinct CDR3 sequences, 35% to 50% seen once. Sequenced sample: blood. Source of these receptors: a human donor in good health.

This clonotype was detected only a few times. The chain joins TRBV7-2 to TRBJ2-2, with 8 bases identical to TRBD1. The V and J ends lost 2 bases and 6 bases, in that order; junction bases with no gene match: 8. Germline-derived CDR1 and CDR2 are SGHTA and FQGNSA. The CDR3 is 16 residues long. DNA of the CDR3: TGTGCCAGCAGCTTATGGGACAGGAGTTTTGCCGGGGAGCTGTTTTTT. It translates to CASSLWDRSFAGELFF. Looking up the rest from reference TRBV7-2 and TRBJ2-2 gives the full variable domain: GAGVSQSPSNKVTEKGKDVELRCDPISGHTALYWYRQSLGQGLEFLIYFQGNSAPDKSGLPSDRFSAERTGGSVSTLTIQRTQQEDSAVYLCASSLWDRSFAGELFFGEGSRLTVL.

V and J are TRBV7-2 and TRBJ1-1; D possibly corresponds to TRBD1 (6 bases). Germline lookup yields CDR1 SGHTA and CDR2 FQGNSA. This CDR3 contains 16 residues. V was clipped by 5 bases and J by 0 bases, with 16 bases between them. CDR3 region: CASSRTGLRMNTEAFF. The CDR3 nucleotides are TGTGCCAGCAGCCGTACAGGGCTCAGAATGAACACTGAAGCTTTCTTT.

As DNA, the CDR3 is TGTGCCAGCAGCTCTCCCGGGTACGGGGGGGCCTCTGGGGCCAACGTCCTGACTTTC. This codes for CASSSPGYGGASGANVLTF. The rearrangement uses TRBV3-1 and TRBJ2-6; 8 bases align to TRBD2. CDR3 size: 19 residues. V lost 5 bases to trimming and J lost 0 bases; unmatched junction nucleotides: 12. Germline CDR1 is LGHDT and CDR2 is YNNKEL (reference sequence).

This clonotype appeared once. The chain uses TRBV5-1 and TRBJ2-5; the match to TRBD2 covers 8 bases. The DNA end is more similar to TRBJ2-7, so the J call may be wrong. The CDR3 is 15 amino acids. Germline lookup yields CDR1 SGHRS and CDR2 YFSETQ. The CDR3 DNA sequence: TGCGCCAGCAGCTTAGGGACTAGGTCGTCTAACGAGCAGTACTTC. Residues: CASSLGTRSSNEQYF.

About this clonotype: The junction differs from germline at one of its ends, possibly a read error. Here the CDR3 reads CASSQDVRDTRYF. CDR3 sequence (DNA): TGCGCCAGCAGCCAAGATGTCAGAGATACGCGGTATTTT. The V and J genes are TRBV4-3 and TRBJ2-3; D is ambiguous. CDR1 LGHNA and CDR2 YSLEER come from the germline V gene. This CDR3 region has 13 residues.

V gene TRBV18 combines with J gene TRBJ1-4, with 7 bases fitting TRBD1. The CDR3 spans 14 residues. Trimming cost V 4 bases and J 7 bases; bases outside gene matches: 6. The germline gives CDR1 KGHSH, CDR2 LQKENI. The CDR3 protein is CASSQTGIFEKLFF. The DNA for the CDR3 is TGTGCCAGCTCACAGACAGGGATCTTTGAAAAACTGTTTTTT.

The CDR3 DNA reads TGCGCCAGCAGCCAAGCCCCTGAAGGGACCCAGTACTTC. This codes for CASSQAPEGTQYF. The rearrangement links TRBV4-1 to TRBJ2-5; no firm D call. The CDR3 consists of 13 residues. V dropped 1 base and J dropped 7 bases, with 10 bases sitting between them. Germline CDR1 and CDR2: MGHRA and YSYEKL.

Turning to this clonotype: A junction boundary mismatches the germline segment, possibly from a read error. The V and J genes are TRBV10-3 and TRBJ1-1; D is uncertain. The CDR3 runs to 14 residues. Germline values: CDR1 ENHRY, CDR2 SYGVKD. The CDR3 coding sequence is TGTGCCATCAGTGAGTCCGCGGGGAACACCGAAGCTTTCTTT. Amino acid sequence: CAISESAGNTEAFF.

This chain links TRBV6-6 with TRBJ2-3, with TRBD2 as a possible D gene (6 bases). This CDR3 contains 14 residues. Germline CDR1 reads MNHNY; CDR2 reads SVGAGI (reference sequence). With 8 bases removed from V and 6 bases from J, the gap between germline ends came to 18 bases. The CDR3 region is CASQWGFAGDTQYF. Here the CDR3 DNA reads TGTGCCAGCCAATGGGGGTTTGCGGGGGATACGCAGTATTTT.

The genes are TRBV27 and TRBJ2-1, with D tentatively TRBD1 or TRBD2 (5 bases each). CDR1 MNHEY and CDR2 SMNVEV come from the germline V gene (reference sequence). Trimming shortened V by 2 bases and J by 8 bases, and 19 bases separated the two germline ends. The CDR3 has 16 residues. CDR3 nucleotides: TGTGCCAGCAGTTTAAGACGGGGCCTCCTCCTCGATGAGCAGTTCTTC. This encodes CASSLRRGLLLDEQFF.

V usage is TRBV7-2 and J usage is TRBJ1-4; a weak D match, TRBD1 (6 bases). This CDR3 has 15 amino acids. The V gene lost 5 bases and the J gene lost 0 bases, with 10 bases spanning the gap. Per germline, CDR1 SGHTA and CDR2 FQGNSA. For the CDR3, the DNA is TGTGCCAGCAGCCAGGACAGCGCAACTAATGAAAAACTGTTTTTT. As protein: CASSQDSATNEKLFF.

This clonotype was observed a handful of times. The chain links TRBV7-6 to TRBJ1-2; TRBD1 might be the D (5 bases). This CDR3 has 14 residues. The V gene lost 1 base and the J gene lost 3 bases, with 9 bases spanning the gap. Germline-derived CDR1 and CDR2 are SGHVS and FNYEAQ. CDR3 DNA: TGTGCCAGCAGCTTAGACACAGGCTACTATGGCTACACCTTC. Translated: CASSLDTGYYGYTF.

The chain joins TRBV5-6 to TRBJ2-7; no firm D call. Germline-derived CDR1 and CDR2 are SGHDT and YYEEEE. The CDR3 extends over 14 amino acids. V lost 4 bases and J lost 1, with 12 bases in between. CDR3 sequence: CASSPSGQSYEQYF. CDR3 nucleotides: TGTGCCAGCAGCCCTTCGGGTCAATCCTACGAGCAGTACTTC.

The rearrangement joins TRBV12-3 or TRBV12-4 to TRBJ2-5; possibly TRBD1 or TRBD2 for D (6 bases each). The tail of the sequence fits TRBJ2-7 better, so the J call may be wrong. The length of the CDR3 is 14 residues. The CDR3 sequence is CASSISPGALEQYF. In DNA, the CDR3 is TGTGCCAGCAGTATCAGTCCGGGGGCCCTCGAGCAGTACTTC.

This clonotype was picked up one time. The chain combines TRBV4-1 with TRBJ2-1; 11 nucleotides agree with TRBD2. With V trimmed by 4 bases and J by 9 bases, 11 bases remained unmatched. Germline V lookup: CDR1 MGHRA, CDR2 YSYEKL. There are 16 residues in the CDR3. This CDR3 reads CASSLIIAGGPGEQFF. The CDR3 DNA follows: TGCGCCAGCAGCCTCATAATAGCGGGGGGGCCGGGTGAGCAGTTCTTC.

V is TRBV28 and J is TRBJ2-3, with D possibly TRBD2 on 6 matching bases. Germline-derived CDR1 and CDR2 are MDHEN and SYDVKM. This CDR3 region has 13 residues. The V and J ends lost 1 base and 8 bases respectively, with 10 bases between them. The CDR3 protein is CASSLFEGGTQYF. As DNA, the CDR3 is TGTGCCAGCAGTTTATTCGAGGGAGGTACGCAGTATTTT.

J is TRBJ1-1 and V is TRBV29-1, with D maybe TRBD1 (5 bases). The V end lost 4 bases, the J end lost 3 bases, and 12 bases lay between the germline ends. Germline V lookup: CDR1 SQVTM, CDR2 ANQGSEA. The CDR3 loop spans 13 amino acids. The CDR3 DNA is TGCAGCGTTGGCACCGGGACGGACACTGAAGCTTTCTTT. Its protein product is CSVGTGTDTEAFF.

The rearrangement links TRBV29-1 to TRBJ1-1; D gene ambiguous. CDR1 and CDR2 from the germline V gene are SQVTM and ANQGSEA. The CDR3 runs to 10 residues. Trimming removed 8 bases at V and 3 bases at J, with 7 bases between. This chain's CDR3 is CSSKDTEAFF. In nucleotides, the CDR3 is TGCAGCTCCAAAGACACTGAAGCTTTCTTT. The full variable domain, in which reference TRBV29-1 and TRBJ1-1 provide the parts outside the CDR3, is SAVISQKPSRDICQRGTSLTIQCQVDSQVTMMFWYRQQPGQSLTLIATANQGSEATYESGFVIDKFPISRPNLTFSTLTVSNMSPEDSSIYLCSSKDTEAFFGQGTRLTVV.

This chain uses TRBV9 with TRBJ2-5, with 8 positions matching TRBD1. After removal of 2 bases from V and 1 base from J, the junction contained 4 bases not matched to a gene. The CDR3 is made up of 15 amino acids. CDR1 is SGDLS and CDR2 is YYNGEE in the germline V gene. CDR3 sequence reads: CASSVGTGSQETQYF. In DNA, the CDR3 is TGTGCCAGCAGCGTCGGGACAGGAAGCCAAGAGACCCAGTACTTC.

The genes are TRBV11-3 and TRBJ2-7; D is unresolved. CDR3 length: 15 residues. V lost 0 bases to trimming and J lost 2 bases, with 11 bases between them. Germline V gene sequence: CDR1 SGHNT, CDR2 YENEEA. CDR3 residues: CASSLDVGRAYEQYF. The CDR3 DNA reads as TGTGCCAGCAGCTTAGACGTGGGCAGAGCCTACGAGCAGTACTTC.